This T cell receptor beta chain was sequenced during a study of long-term antiretroviral therapy in people with HIV (dated by TCRdb to between 2020 and 2023). About the investigation overall: Collection of the earliest samples took place about a decade ahead of the 2015 WHO recommendation for immediate ART, at a time when ART was typically delayed until CD4 counts fell. Eleven of the 30 participants with HIV were female. Whether ART initiation and durable HIV suppression were associated with changes in peripheral blood TRB repertoire composition and diversity was tested in a retrospective serial study. The cohort contributed about 190 cryopreserved PBMC samples from about 33 adults with confirmed HIV infection, collected serially over a mean of about six years (range 1-12). No cross-contamination during QIAcube processing was shown when test extractions of a monoclonal T-cell line were performed alongside about 30 polyclonal samples.

The germline V gene sets CDR1 to MGHDK and CDR2 to SYGVNS. V lost 2 bases and J lost 7 bases; the stretch between them is 8 bases long. Reading from cysteine to phenylalanine, the CDR3 counts 12 amino acids. The kept DNA is CDR3 alone, 36 bases in frame from the first base. For this clone: The antigen this receptor binds is unknown. No clone much larger than this one lies a single base away; base qualities are absent.

Sequencing of the TRB variable region was done with the immunoSEQ hsTCRB v3.0 assay at survey level resolution. TRB sequencing targeted a depth of about 40,000-50,000 T-cell genomes per sample. TRB libraries were pooled and sequenced on an Illumina MiSeq using a v3 150-cycle kit. The published analysis was carried out like this. Repertoire analysis was performed in R inside a reproducible Nextflow workflow that covered QC, data transformation and analysis. Custom analyses were implemented in LymphoSeq2, an R package for AIRR-Seq data exploration. A handful of samples that yielded fewer than 5000 total TRB sequences were excluded, so that under 200 HIV repertoires were analyzed. Among the 180 or so HIV repertoires that were kept, around 59 were collected before ART initiation and about 130 were collected after ART initiation. Repertoires were downsampled to 5000 TRB nucleotide sequences, and summary statistics were averaged over 100 downsampling iterations. TRB sequences were retained for analysis only if CDR3 regions of at least seven amino acids were present. Diversity was measured with a Shannon entropy-derived clonality score and the Gini coefficient. Repertoire networks linked the top 5000 CDR3 amino acid sequences whenever two sequences differed by an edit distance of one. GLIPH2 predicted antigen specificity groups and MHC restriction for TRB CDR3 amino acid sequences. To flag known CMV, EBV, HIV or tissue antigen associations, CDR3 amino acid sequences were matched against VDJdb and McPAS-TCR. Pre-ART, post-ART and control groups were compared with Wilcoxon signed-rank tests and Holm-Bonferroni correction. In TCRdb, the immuneACCESS table is reduced to in-frame sequences with V and J assigned. These tables do not hold every clone; where another copy was compared, an unresolved V gene accounts for under half, and the others remain unexplained. That table furnishes V, J and clone size, whereas the DNA furnished D and trimming. Here the sample has approximately 25,000 clones; about 79% occur a single time. The biggest ten clones account for less than 2.5% of the sample.

General findings and caveats noted by the study authors: Compared with controls, HIV repertoires had narrower CDR3 length ranges, and the network structure pointed to an antigen-experienced repertoire that shifted only slightly toward naive after ART. Owing to limited PBMC availability, only the TCR beta chain was sequenced, without alpha chain pairing. The repertoire was dominated across all time points by expanded TRB clones identified before ART initiation, although this dominance was seen to fluctuate and to decrease in many PLHIV after ART. Inferences about post-ART repertoire changes are limited because no data were available on ART adherence, viral resistance or therapy changes. Because pre-ART samples had limited cell numbers, unsorted PBMC were profiled rather than sorted CD4+ and CD8+ T cells. Starting ART was linked to a significant rise in TRB diversity, yet even with long-term ART the diversity remained significantly lower than in transplant donor controls. The samples span the years 2004 to 2017, and the ART regimens used at that time may not be as effective as current regimens.

To be included, a participant needed at least one PBMC sample from before ART initiation plus at least two post-ART samples. Every participant with HIV received treatment in the United States of America. Before DNA extraction, cryopreserved samples containing roughly 1-11 million PBMC were thawed and washed. At the time of the earliest PBMC sample for each participant with HIV, ages ranged from 23 to 54 years. PBMC samples were contributed by each participant from 1-4 timepoints before ART initiation and 2-8 timepoints after ART initiation, with a median of 7 samples. Serial HIV viral load, CD4+ T-cell count, ART history and demographic data were obtained for every participant. Genomic DNA was extracted from unsorted PBMC with a Qiagen kit on a QIAcube, processed in batches of 12 samples.

The source material was unsorted PBMCs, sampled 3 years after starting antiretroviral therapy. Rearrangement joined TRBV25-1 to TRBJ1-1; no D gene call is confident. The source is a man aged 45-65 years with HIV. The CDR3 sequence is CASSETIHEAFF. In nucleotides, the sequence is TGTGCCAGCAGTGAAACCATACATGAAGCTTTCTTT.